A selection of T cell receptor beta chains follows, all from one sample in a study of T-cell reconstitution after alpha-beta-depleted transplantation in children. TCRdb fed the PCR reads into MiXCR, producing one record per CDR3 protein. Found here are about 130,000 distinct CDR3 sequences, roughly 9% of them singletons; the top ten hold less than 25%. Here the sequenced sample was PBMCs, mostly from graft donor cells, taken 180 days after TCRalphabeta/CD19-depleted stem cell transplant. The source is a girl under three years old who had a stem cell transplant for combined immunodeficiency, so the T cells may come from the graft donor. Both conserved end residues are part of each CDR3. The order of the fields is D gene, J gene, clone size, V gene, CDR3 DNA, CDR3 protein. A D gene is named only where the DNA matches it firmly. Expanded clones get a size class; other rows say once, few or many, or leave the size out.

d_call: TRBD1
j_call: TRBJ1-2
clone_size: few
v_call: TRBV20-1
cdr3_nt: TGCAGTGCTAGAGACAACAGGGGGTGGTATGGCTACACCTTC
cdr3_aa: CSARDNRGWYGYTF

d_call: TRBD2
j_call: TRBJ2-1
clone_size: few
v_call: TRBV5-1
cdr3_nt: TGCGCCAGCAGGTGGGGACTAGCGGGAGTGGGTGAGCAGTTCTTC
cdr3_aa: CASRWGLAGVGEQFF

d_call: -
j_call: TRBJ2-4
clone_size: few
v_call: TRBV29-1
cdr3_nt: TGCAGCGCTGCAACTGGAGCCAAAAACATTCAGTACTTC
cdr3_aa: CSAATGAKNIQYF

d_call: -
j_call: TRBJ2-5
clone_size: many
v_call: TRBV9
cdr3_nt: TGTGCCAGCAGCGTGGGTTTGGGGAGCATGGGACAAGAGACCCAGTACTTC
cdr3_aa: CASSVGLGSMGQETQYF

d_call: -
j_call: TRBJ2-2
clone_size: -
v_call: TRBV5-5
cdr3_nt: TGTGCCAGCAGCTTCGGACAACTGTCCGGGGAGCTGTTTTTT
cdr3_aa: CASSFGQLSGELFF

d_call: -
j_call: TRBJ2-7
clone_size: few
v_call: TRBV10-3
cdr3_nt: TGTGCCACCGGTAGCATAGAGGTCTCCTACGAGCAGTACTTC
cdr3_aa: CATGSIEVSYEQYF

d_call: -
j_call: TRBJ2-3
clone_size: -
v_call: TRBV6-1
cdr3_nt: TGTGCCAGCAGACGCAGGGGGGACACAGATACGCAGTATTTT
cdr3_aa: CASRRRGDTDTQYF

d_call: TRBD2
j_call: TRBJ2-1
clone_size: many
v_call: TRBV11-2
cdr3_nt: TGTGCCAGCAGCTTAGGGACAGCGGGAGCTGAGCAGTTCTTC
cdr3_aa: CASSLGTAGAEQFF

d_call: -
j_call: TRBJ1-2
clone_size: -
v_call: TRBV24-1
cdr3_nt: TGTGCCACCAGTGATCCCAGGGTGGGCGACTATGGCTACACCTTC
cdr3_aa: CATSDPRVGDYGYTF

d_call: TRBD1
j_call: TRBJ1-6
clone_size: -
v_call: TRBV28
cdr3_nt: TGTGCCAGCAGCACAGGGGGGTATAATTCACCCCTCCACTTT
cdr3_aa: CASSTGGYNSPLHF

d_call: -
j_call: TRBJ2-7
clone_size: few
v_call: TRBV5-1
cdr3_nt: TGCGCCAGCAGCGCACAGGGACCCCCCTACGAGCAGTACTTC
cdr3_aa: CASSAQGPPYEQYF

d_call: -
j_call: TRBJ2-7
clone_size: few
v_call: TRBV7-9
cdr3_nt: TGTGCCAGCAGCCCCCGAAGGTTGGGCTCCTACGAGCAGTACTTC
cdr3_aa: CASSPRRLGSYEQYF

d_call: TRBD1
j_call: TRBJ1-6
clone_size: -
v_call: TRBV12-3/TRBV12-4
cdr3_nt: TGTGCCAGCAGTTCACACTACAGGGGAATTTTCGATTCACCCCTCCACTTT
cdr3_aa: CASSSHYRGIFDSPLHF

d_call: -
j_call: TRBJ2-7
clone_size: many
v_call: TRBV11-1
cdr3_nt: TGTGCCAGCAGTTCGGGGGCCTACGAGCAGTACTTC
cdr3_aa: CASSSGAYEQYF

d_call: TRBD2
j_call: TRBJ2-1
clone_size: many
v_call: TRBV4-3
cdr3_nt: TGCGCCAGCAGCCGGGGACTAGCGGGAGGGAATGAGCAGTTCTTC
cdr3_aa: CASSRGLAGGNEQFF

d_call: -
j_call: TRBJ2-7
clone_size: few
v_call: TRBV7-8
cdr3_nt: TGTGCCAGCAGCTTTGGGGACTGGCGCTCCTACGAGCAGTACTTC
cdr3_aa: CASSFGDWRSYEQYF

d_call: -
j_call: TRBJ1-2
clone_size: -
v_call: TRBV12-3/TRBV12-4
cdr3_nt: TGTGCCAGCAGGGACAGCTCTAACTATGGCTACACCTTC
cdr3_aa: CASRDSSNYGYTF

d_call: TRBD2
j_call: TRBJ2-6
clone_size: many
v_call: TRBV5-1
cdr3_nt: TGCGCCAGCAGCGACTGGACTAGCGGCTCTGGGGCCAACGTCCTGACTTTC
cdr3_aa: CASSDWTSGSGANVLTF

d_call: -
j_call: TRBJ2-5
clone_size: -
v_call: TRBV7-9
cdr3_nt: TGTGCCAGCAGCTTAGGGACGACCCAAGAGACCCAGTACTTC
cdr3_aa: CASSLGTTQETQYF

d_call: TRBD2
j_call: TRBJ2-7
clone_size: -
v_call: TRBV18
cdr3_nt: TGTGCCAGCTCACTGGCCCGGGGGGACGAGCAGTACTTC
cdr3_aa: CASSLARGDEQYF

d_call: -
j_call: TRBJ2-7
clone_size: many
v_call: TRBV20-1
cdr3_nt: TGCAGTGCTGCTCCCGATTGGGAGAGTTACGAGCAGTACTTC
cdr3_aa: CSAAPDWESYEQYF

d_call: TRBD1
j_call: TRBJ2-7
clone_size: -
v_call: TRBV12-3/TRBV12-4
cdr3_nt: TGTGCCAGCAGCCTTGGACAGGGAGCGGAGCAGTACTTC
cdr3_aa: CASSLGQGAEQYF

d_call: TRBD1
j_call: TRBJ2-7
clone_size: many
v_call: TRBV29-1
cdr3_nt: TGCAGCGCTGGCGGACAGGGAGTTCACGAGCAGTACTTC
cdr3_aa: CSAGGQGVHEQYF

d_call: TRBD2
j_call: TRBJ2-3
clone_size: -
v_call: TRBV7-2
cdr3_nt: TGTGCCAGCACCATCAATAGCGGGAGGGGGGCCACAGATACGCAGTATTTT
cdr3_aa: CASTINSGRGATDTQYF

d_call: TRBD2
j_call: TRBJ2-4
clone_size: -
v_call: TRBV5-4
cdr3_nt: TGTGCCAGCAGCTGGGGCGGGGGAAACATTCAGTACTTC
cdr3_aa: CASSWGGGNIQYF

d_call: -
j_call: TRBJ2-3
clone_size: -
v_call: TRBV29-1
cdr3_nt: TGCAGCGTTGGGCCAAGACTTTCTAGCACAGATACGCAGTATTTT
cdr3_aa: CSVGPRLSSTDTQYF

d_call: TRBD2
j_call: TRBJ2-1
clone_size: few
v_call: TRBV28
cdr3_nt: TGTGCCAGCAGTTTGGGCGGGAGGTTAAGAAATGAGCAGTTCTTC
cdr3_aa: CASSLGGRLRNEQFF

d_call: -
j_call: TRBJ2-7
clone_size: -
v_call: TRBV7-2
cdr3_nt: TGTGCCAGCAGCGCACGCTTCAGCTCGCCTTACGAGCAGTACTTC
cdr3_aa: CASSARFSSPYEQYF

d_call: -
j_call: TRBJ2-7
clone_size: few
v_call: TRBV7-2
cdr3_nt: TGTGCCAGCAGCTTTAGCGCGGGCTCATACGAGCAGTACTTC
cdr3_aa: CASSFSAGSYEQYF

d_call: TRBD2
j_call: TRBJ2-7
clone_size: few
v_call: TRBV12-3/TRBV12-4
cdr3_nt: TGTGCCAGCAGACCCGGACTAGCGGGGACCTACGAGCAGTACTTC
cdr3_aa: CASRPGLAGTYEQYF

d_call: TRBD1
j_call: TRBJ1-2
clone_size: many
v_call: TRBV29-1
cdr3_nt: TGCAGCGCCAACGGACAGGGTCAGGGCTACACCTTC
cdr3_aa: CSANGQGQGYTF

d_call: -
j_call: TRBJ2-7
clone_size: -
v_call: TRBV20-1
cdr3_nt: TGCAGTGCTAGAGATCTGGGGTATAAGGTCCACGAGCAGTACTTC
cdr3_aa: CSARDLGYKVHEQYF

d_call: TRBD2
j_call: TRBJ2-1
clone_size: many
v_call: TRBV7-2
cdr3_nt: TGTGCCAGCAGTACGCAGAGCGGGGAAGACAATGAGCAGTTCTTC
cdr3_aa: CASSTQSGEDNEQFF

d_call: -
j_call: TRBJ2-5
clone_size: few
v_call: TRBV20-1
cdr3_nt: TGCAGTGCTAGTACTAGCCAAGAGACCCAGTACTTC
cdr3_aa: CSASTSQETQYF

d_call: -
j_call: TRBJ2-1
clone_size: -
v_call: TRBV11-1
cdr3_nt: TGTACCAGCAGCCCCCCGGTTGGAAGAAGACACAATGAGCAGTTCTTC
cdr3_aa: CTSSPPVGRRHNEQFF

d_call: TRBD1
j_call: TRBJ1-5
clone_size: -
v_call: TRBV29-1
cdr3_nt: TGCAGCTTCTGCCCTTTGAACAGGGGAAATCAGCCCCAGCATTTT
cdr3_aa: CSFCPLNRGNQPQHF

d_call: -
j_call: TRBJ2-7
clone_size: -
v_call: TRBV20-1
cdr3_nt: TGCAGTGCGTCCCCCAACAGGGTATCCGAGCAGTACTTC
cdr3_aa: CSASPNRVSEQYF

d_call: -
j_call: TRBJ1-6
clone_size: few
v_call: TRBV5-1
cdr3_nt: TGCGCCAGCAGCGGGGGACTGTCGAGTTCACCCCTCCACTTT
cdr3_aa: CASSGGLSSSPLHF

d_call: TRBD1
j_call: TRBJ1-3
clone_size: few
v_call: TRBV20-1
cdr3_nt: TGCAGTGCTCCAATAGACAGGGCCTCTGGAAACACCATATATTTT
cdr3_aa: CSAPIDRASGNTIYF

d_call: TRBD2
j_call: TRBJ2-1
clone_size: -
v_call: TRBV7-6
cdr3_nt: TGTGCCAGCAGCGCTAGCGGGGGGGATTACAATGAGCAGTTCTTC
cdr3_aa: CASSASGGDYNEQFF

d_call: TRBD2
j_call: TRBJ2-1
clone_size: -
v_call: TRBV7-6
cdr3_nt: TGTGCCAGCAGCTTGGGGACTAGCAGCTATGAGCAGTTCTTC
cdr3_aa: CASSLGTSSYEQFF

d_call: -
j_call: TRBJ1-5
clone_size: few
v_call: TRBV20-1
cdr3_nt: TGCAGTGCTAGAGCAGGGAGCAATCAGCCCCAGCATTTT
cdr3_aa: CSARAGSNQPQHF

d_call: -
j_call: TRBJ2-6
clone_size: -
v_call: TRBV5-6
cdr3_nt: TGTGCCAGCAGCTTGTATTCAGGGGAGCCTGGGGCCAACGTCCTGACTTTC
cdr3_aa: CASSLYSGEPGANVLTF

d_call: TRBD2
j_call: TRBJ2-1
clone_size: few
v_call: TRBV10-3
cdr3_nt: TGTGCCATCAGGGAGGGACTAGCGGGGGTAGAGGAGCAGTTCTTC
cdr3_aa: CAIREGLAGVEEQFF

d_call: -
j_call: TRBJ2-1
clone_size: -
v_call: TRBV12-3/TRBV12-4
cdr3_nt: TGTGCCAGCAGTACTTGGACCCCAGGTCTGAATGAGCAGTTCTTC
cdr3_aa: CASSTWTPGLNEQFF

d_call: -
j_call: TRBJ1-1
clone_size: few
v_call: TRBV29-1
cdr3_nt: TGCAGCGTTTACAGGTTGAACACTGAAGCTTTCTTT
cdr3_aa: CSVYRLNTEAFF